This T cell receptor beta chain was profiled in a study of T cells in pancreatic ductal adenocarcinoma. Study-level points and caveats: Results skew toward the minority of patients with early-stage disease. Enrichment of CD45RO+ effector over naive T cells in tumors may bias clonality. Unique clonotypes were approximately 8-fold more numerous in blood than in tumor. Mean clonality was around 0.1 in tumors and about 0.079 in blood, not significantly different.

As regards this clone: Its antigen is currently unknown.

The data were produced by immunoSEQ multiplex PCR, yet TCRdb's version contains in-frame clones alone and is incomplete. Among roughly 8,700 clones listed, roughly 89% were seen once. In germline, CDR1 is MNHEY, CDR2 SVGAGI. The V end lost 0 bases, the J end lost 7 bases, and 12 bases lay between the germline ends. The CDR3 consists of 14 residues. Selected pancreatic ductal adenocarcinoma patients had undergone surgery without neoadjuvant therapy. The specimen sequenced was PBMCs. The V gene is TRBV6-5, the J gene TRBJ1-2, with a tentative D call TRBD1 (5 bases). The clonotype was recovered from a human donor with pancreatic ductal adenocarcinoma. This CDR3 is CASSYSQGGFGYTF. CDR3 bases: TGTGCCAGCAGTTACTCCCAGGGAGGGTTTGGCTACACCTTC.